The 22 T cell receptor beta chains below all came from one sample that was sequenced in a study of read filtering for tumor transcriptome and immune sequencing. The library was built from about 370 ng RNA with molecular barcoded adaptors for alpha/delta and beta/gamma chains. TCRdb reanalysed the reads using MiXCR and keeps one entry per CDR3 protein. The sample has about 130,000 distinct CDR3 sequences; 13% are singletons. Input material: a population of CD138-negative cells sorted from bone marrow. Receptors were obtained from a donor at least 40 years old with multiple myeloma.

This chain links TRBV4-3 with TRBJ2-7; 8 bases are a match to TRBD2. Germline V gene sequence: CDR1 LGHNA, CDR2 YSLEER. The CDR3 is 17 residues long. V lost 0 bases to trimming and J lost 5 bases; unmatched junction nucleotides: 12. The CDR3 region has the DNA TGCGCCAGCAGCCAAGATCTAACGGGAGGGCCGGCCCACGAGCAGTACTTC. Its protein is CASSQDLTGGPAHEQYF.

This clonotype was seen many times. CDR3 protein: CASSLTSFSYNEQFF. The CDR3 DNA reads as TGCGCCAGCAGCCTAACTAGCTTCTCCTACAATGAGCAGTTCTTC. The J gene is TRBJ2-1, the V gene TRBV4-3, with D possibly TRBD2 on 6 matching bases. V lost 4 bases, J lost 0 bases, and 10 bases lay in between. The CDR3 has 15 residues. Looked up from germline, CDR1 is LGHNA and CDR2 is YSLEER.

This clonotype was observed a handful of times. One base away lies a much larger clone, so this may be a sequencing read error. The J gene is TRBJ2-1, the V gene TRBV7-3; TRBD2 matches at 10 bases. Germline V gene lookup returns CDR1 SGHTA and CDR2 FQGTGA. The V gene end was trimmed by 4 bases and the J gene end by 7 bases; junction bases not matched to a gene: 7. The CDR3 is 15 residues long. As DNA, the CDR3 is TGTGCCAGCAGCTACGCAGCGGGAGGGCTGAATGAGCAGTTCTTC. It encodes CASSYAAGGLNEQFF.

This clonotype appeared many times. The chain links TRBV7-9 to TRBJ1-1; D unclear. The CDR3 extends over 15 amino acids. V shed 1 base and J shed 4 bases, with 13 bases lying between them. Germline V CDR1 and CDR2: SEHNR, FQNEAQ (reference sequence). The CDR3 is CASSLVPGFGTEAFF. The CDR3 DNA sequence: TGTGCCAGCAGCTTAGTTCCGGGTTTTGGCACTGAAGCTTTCTTT. Using reference TRBV7-9 and TRBJ1-1 for the parts outside the CDR3, the full variable domain is DTGVSQNPRHKITKRGQNVTFRCDPISEHNRLYWYRQTLGQGPEFLTYFQNEAQLEKSRLLSDRFSAERPKGSFSTLEIQRTEQGDSAMYLCASSLVPGFGTEAFFGQGTRLTVV.

This clonotype was seen many times. The V call is TRBV6-5, the J call TRBJ1-2; tentatively, D is TRBD1 (6 bases). The CDR3 runs to 11 residues. Trimming cost V 10 bases and J 7 bases, with 13 bases left between them. Germline CDR1 reads MNHEY; CDR2 reads SVGAGI. CDR3 protein: CATTHRAGYTF. CDR3 sequence (DNA): TGTGCCACAACTCACAGGGCTGGCTACACCTTC.

This clonotype came up many times. V gene TRBV18 combines with J gene TRBJ1-1, with 7 nucleotides matching TRBD1. There are 13 residues in the CDR3. J lost 6 bases, V lost 3 bases, and 4 bases had no gene match. Germline CDR1 is KGHSH and CDR2 is LQKENI. For the CDR3, the DNA is TGTGCCAGCTCACCGACGGGACAGTCTGAAGCTTTCTTT. Residues: CASSPTGQSEAFF.

This clonotype was found many times. The chain combines TRBV4-2 with TRBJ2-2; D is possibly TRBD2 (5 bases). Germline V CDR1 and CDR2: LGHNA, YNFKEQ. With 0 bases removed from V and 5 bases from J, the gap between germline ends came to 13 bases. The CDR3 is made up of 16 amino acids. In DNA, the CDR3 is TGTGCCAGCAGCCAAGATATGGGGAGTATGACCGGGGAGCTGTTTTTT. Translated: CASSQDMGSMTGELFF.

This clonotype was counted at least ten times. The chain combines TRBV19 with TRBJ2-5, with 7 bases matching TRBD1. This CDR3 is 15 amino acids long. After removal of 5 bases from V and 2 bases from J, the junction contained 8 bases not matched to a gene. Germline-derived CDR1 and CDR2 are LNHDA and SQIVND (reference sequence). For the CDR3, the DNA is TGTGCCAGTAGTCTCGGCTCGGGACAGCAAGAGACCCAGTACTTC. This translates into CASSLGSGQQETQYF.

Regarding this clonotype: Possible read error: a much larger clone is one base away. The CDR3 does not close with the conserved phenylalanine or tryptophan, likely indicating a read error. The J gene is TRBJ2-5, the V gene TRBV6-5; D perhaps matches TRBD1 (7 bases). Germline CDR1 and CDR2: MNHEY and SVGAGI. This CDR3 region has 15 residues. V lost 6 bases and J lost 4, with 18 bases in between. DNA of the CDR3: TGTGCCAGCAGGTCCGGGACAGCGGGCAGAGAGACCCAGTACCTC. Translated, it gives CASRSGTAGRETQYL.

This clonotype was seen at least ten times. This rearrangement joins TRBV5-1 to TRBJ2-1; 8 bases line up with TRBD2. Per the germline V gene, CDR1 is SGHRS and CDR2 is YFSETQ. V was clipped by 3 bases and J by 4 bases; unmatched bases: 9. The CDR3 spans 16 residues. CDR3 sequence (DNA): TGCGCCAGCAGCTCCCCACTAGCGGATCCATACAATGAGCAGTTCTTC. It codes for CASSSPLADPYNEQFF.

A word on this clonotype: A read error likely explains this, since a far larger clone differs by one base. The V call is TRBV6-1, the J call TRBJ2-3; the match to TRBD2 covers 7 bases. CDR1 is MNHNS, CDR2 SASEGT, per germline. The CDR3 is 13 amino acids. The CDR3 region is CAGRPSGRYTQYF. CDR3 nucleotides: TGTGCCGGCAGACCTAGCGGCAGGTATACGCAGTATTTT.

The chain uses TRBV20-1 and TRBJ1-3; D is unclear. The CDR3 spans 14 residues. Trimming removed 3 bases at V and 0 bases at J, with 9 bases between. CDR1 DFQATT and CDR2 SNEGSKA come from the germline V gene (reference sequence). The CDR3 nucleotides read TGCAGTGCTAGCAGTTCGGTCTCTGGAAACACCATATATTTT. Protein product: CSASSSVSGNTIYF.

This clonotype occurred many times. In DNA, the CDR3 is TGTGCCAGCAGCCAAGACCCGGGACAGCTGAATGAAAAACTGTTTTTT. Translation gives CASSQDPGQLNEKLFF. The chain carries TRBV4-2 and TRBJ1-4; 7 nucleotides agree with TRBD1. The CDR3 spans 16 residues. With V trimmed by 0 bases and J by 5 bases, 6 bases remained unmatched. CDR1 and CDR2 (germline): LGHNA, YNFKEQ.

This clonotype came up many times. The chain is built from TRBV20-1 and TRBJ1-1; 7 positions match TRBD1. The V and J ends lost 4 bases and 7 bases, in that order; junction bases with no gene match: 9. This CDR3 is 13 amino acids long. Germline-derived CDR1 and CDR2 are DFQATT and SNEGSKA (reference sequence). The CDR3 sequence: CSATPGGLDEAFF. CDR3 DNA: TGCAGTGCTACCCCAGGGGGGCTGGATGAAGCTTTCTTT.

This clonotype has ten or more counts. This chain uses TRBV5-1 with TRBJ2-5; the D gene is possibly TRBD1 (6 bases). The CDR3 extends over 13 amino acids. The V gene's germline CDR1 is SGHRS and CDR2 YFSETQ. With 0 bases removed from V and 4 bases from J, the gap between germline ends came to 7 bases. Here the CDR3 reads CASSLVGAETQYF. The CDR3 DNA is TGCGCCAGCAGCTTGGTGGGGGCAGAGACCCAGTACTTC.

There are a few counts of this clonotype. CDR3 nucleotides: TGTGCCAGCAGCTTGGCCCGACAGACTGGGGCCAACGTCCTGACTTTC. Its protein product is CASSLARQTGANVLTF. The chain has TRBV5-6 and TRBJ2-6; tentatively, D is TRBD1 (5 bases). This CDR3 is built from 16 residues. V dropped 0 bases and J dropped 2 bases, with 9 bases sitting between them. Germline CDR1 is SGHDT and CDR2 is YYEEEE.

This clonotype was observed a handful of times. This may arise from a read error, as a much more abundant clone is one base away. The rearrangement links TRBV5-5 to TRBJ2-1, with D unresolved. Germline CDR1 reads SGHKS; CDR2 reads YYEKEE (reference sequence). The CDR3 has 13 residues. This CDR3 is CASSLETLNGQFF. The DNA for the CDR3 is TGTGCCAGCAGCCTAGAGACACTGAATGGGCAGTTCTTC.

This clonotype was seen at least ten times. The V call is TRBV7-9, the J call TRBJ1-6; 11 nucleotides agree with TRBD1. CDR1 SEHNR and CDR2 FQNEAQ come from the germline V gene (reference sequence). The CDR3 spans 15 residues. V lost 5 bases, J lost 9 bases, and 6 bases stayed unmatched. This chain's CDR3 is CASSIRTGGSSPLHF. The CDR3 coding sequence is TGTGCCAGCAGCATTCGGACAGGGGGCAGTTCACCCCTCCACTTT.

Many counts were recorded for this clonotype. This chain uses TRBV7-9 with TRBJ2-7; 9 bases agree with TRBD2. Per the germline V gene, CDR1 is SEHNR and CDR2 is FQNEAQ (reference sequence). The V segment lost 1 base and the J segment 7 bases; nucleotides outside the gene matches: 5. The CDR3 sequence is 14 residues long. The CDR3 spells CASSLVAGAGEQYF. The DNA of the CDR3 is TGTGCCAGCAGCTTAGTAGCGGGGGCCGGGGAGCAGTACTTC.

On this clonotype: The junction differs from germline at one of its ends, possibly a read error. The CDR3 nucleotides are TGTGCCAGCAGCTCGCCGGGGACAGGGGGCTTAAATGGGCAGTTCTTC. Protein product: CASSSPGTGGLNGQFF. J is TRBJ2-1 and V is TRBV7-8; TRBD1 matches 12 bases. Germline CDR1 SGHVS, CDR2 FQNEAQ. The CDR3 runs 16 residues. The full variable domain, completed using reference TRBV7-8 and TRBJ2-1, is GAGVSQSPRYKVAKRGQDVALRCDPISGHVSLFWYQQALGQGPEFLTYFQNEAQLDKSGLPSDRFFAERPEGSVSTLKIQRTQQEDSAVYLCASSSPGTGGLNGQFFGPGTRLTVL.

The rearrangement uses TRBV19 and TRBJ2-1; TRBD1 aligns across 9 bases. Germline lookup yields CDR1 LNHDA and CDR2 SQIVND (reference sequence). CDR3 length: 13 amino acids. Germline trimming cut 6 bases from V and 4 bases from J; bases unmatched to any gene: 1. The DNA of the CDR3 is TGTGCCAGTAGGGGGACAGGGTACAATGAGCAGTTCTTC. Translation: CASRGTGYNEQFF.

This clonotype has at least ten counts. The gene calls are TRBV7-2 and TRBJ2-3; D gene ambiguous. Germline V CDR1 and CDR2: SGHTA, FQGNSA. CDR3 length: 15 residues. V dropped 4 bases and J dropped 8 bases, with 19 bases sitting between them. This CDR3 is CASSSRRSPPGTQYF. The CDR3 DNA reads TGTGCCAGCAGCTCCAGAAGGAGCCCCCCGGGTACGCAGTATTTT.